These 24 T cell receptor beta chains were sequenced from one sample in a study of T cells in Graves' hyperthyroidism and ophthalmopathy (dated by TCRdb to the late 2010s). The library came from multiplex PCR. Instrument used: Illumina HiSeq 2000. Amplification of TCR beta CDR3 regions was carried out from RNA transcripts. A first-round RT-PCR of the TCR CDR3 used the HTBI primer set with the Qiagen OneStep RT-PCR kit. TCRdb ran its own pipeline on the public reads, namely fastp trimming at Q25 and MiXCR clone calling, and kept in-frame beta chains. For every CDR3 protein sequence, its rows merge into one entry that carries the most common genes and DNA. The sample includes around 700,000 distinct CDR3 sequences, with over 35% observed a single time. The top ten constitute roughly 30% of the sample. The sample taken for sequencing was blood. The source is a woman in her forties with Graves' hyperthyroidism.

Comments on this clonotype: The junction departs from the called germline gene at one end, perhaps through a read error. The rearrangement uses TRBV10-3 and TRBJ2-7, with D tentatively TRBD1 (5 bases). This CDR3 is built from 16 residues. In germline, CDR1 is ENHRY, CDR2 SYGVKD. For the CDR3, the DNA is TGTGCCAGCAGTTACTCGAGTCGAAAACAGGACTACGAGCAGTACTTC. It codes for CASSYSSRKQDYEQYF.

Regarding this clonotype: A much larger clone is a single base away; this may be a read error. V usage is TRBV20-1 and J usage is TRBJ2-7; D call uncertain. The CDR3 extends over 12 amino acids. Trimming shortened V by 3 bases and J by 6 bases, and 12 bases separated the two germline ends. Germline V CDR1 and CDR2: DFQATT, SNEGSKA (reference sequence). This CDR3 is CSARSPNCEQYF. CDR3 coding DNA: TGCAGTGCTAGGAGTCCCAATTGCGAGCAGTACTTC.

This clonotype occurred a few times. The chain is built from TRBV29-1 and TRBJ2-7; 10 positions match TRBD2. V lost 3 bases to trimming and J lost 3 bases; unmatched junction nucleotides: 11. The CDR3 totals 16 residues. The germline gives CDR1 SQVTM, CDR2 ANQGSEA. Here the CDR3 reads CSVEGASGSKVYEQYF. CDR3 in DNA: TGCAGCGTTGAGGGGGCTAGCGGGAGTAAAGTCTACGAGCAGTACTTC.

The sample holds many counts of this clonotype. The CDR3: CASSLEGGMAFF. The CDR3 DNA reads as TGTGCCAGCAGCTTAGAAGGAGGGATGGCTTTCTTT. The chain uses TRBV7-9 and TRBJ1-1; D is ambiguous. The length of the CDR3 is 12 residues. The germline V and J ends were trimmed by 1 base and 11 bases, with 11 bases remaining between them. Germline V CDR1 and CDR2: SEHNR, FQNEAQ (reference sequence).

As for this clonotype: A much bigger clone sits one base away, suggesting this may be a read error. This chain connects TRBV20-1 to TRBJ1-2; D remains ambiguous. This CDR3 contains 11 residues. Germline assignment: CDR1 DFQATT and CDR2 SNEGSKA (reference sequence). The CDR3 reads CRRGLRFGYTF. Written as DNA, the CDR3 is TGCAGGCGCGGCCTCCGCTTCGGCTACACCTTC.

This clonotype was observed many times. V gene TRBV19 combines with J gene TRBJ1-2; D remains unclear. The CDR3 covers 13 residues. Germline V lookup: CDR1 LNHDA, CDR2 SQIVND (reference sequence). Trimming pared 7 bases from V and 0 bases from J, leaving 9 bases between. The CDR3 loop is CASNVGANYGYTF. CDR3 bases: TGTGCCAGTAACGTCGGGGCTAACTATGGCTACACCTTC.

This sequence joins TRBV10-3 and TRBJ1-4, with 8 bases aligning to TRBD1. The CDR3 has 15 amino acids. Germline trimming cut 5 bases from V and 8 bases from J; bases unmatched to any gene: 10. Germline values: CDR1 ENHRY, CDR2 SYGVKD. CDR3 region: CAISWDRLIREKLFF. The CDR3, as DNA: TGTGCCATCAGTTGGGACAGGTTAATAAGGGAAAAACTGTTTTTT.

The chain joins TRBV19 to TRBJ1-5, with D unclear. Germline CDR1 reads LNHDA; CDR2 reads SQIVND (reference sequence). The CDR3 spans 13 residues. Trimming cost V 9 bases and J 6 bases, with 15 bases left between them. The DNA for the CDR3 is TGTGCCAGCAGAGTATTGAGAGGTCAGCCCCAGCATTTT. Its protein is CASRVLRGQPQHF.

This rearrangement joins TRBV12-5 to TRBJ1-5; D remains unclear. CDR3 length: 12 residues. CDR1 is LGHNT and CDR2 is FRNRAP in the germline V gene. The germline V and J ends were trimmed by 6 bases and 7 bases, with 10 bases remaining between them. The CDR3 loop reads CASGTDGQPQHF. The CDR3 coding sequence is TGTGCTAGTGGAACGGACGGACAGCCCCAGCATTTT. Full variable domain (outside the CDR3, taken from reference TRBV12-5 and TRBJ1-5): DARVTQTPRHKVTEMGQEVTMRCQPILGHNTVFWYRQTMMQGLELLAYFRNRAPLDDSGMPKDRFSAEMPDATLATLKIQPSEPRDSAVYFCASGTDGQPQHFGDGTRLSIL.

The chain employs TRBV7-9 and TRBJ2-7, with TRBD2 matching over 9 bases. The CDR3 sequence is 18 residues long. Unmatched junction bases numbered 18, after V lost 5 bases and J lost 4 bases. Germline V gene data show CDR1 as SEHNR and CDR2 as FQNEAQ (reference sequence). The CDR3 DNA sequence: TGTGCCAGCAGCCCCACCCCCGGGCGGGAGGGCCCTTTTTACGAGCAGTACTTC. Protein product: CASSPTPGREGPFYEQYF.

This rearrangement joins TRBV20-1 to TRBJ1-1, with D uncertain. The ends were cut back, 6 bases at V and 8 bases at J, with 13 bases in the middle. Germline CDR1 and CDR2: DFQATT and SNEGSKA (reference sequence). CDR3 length: 11 amino acids. CDR3 region: CSALAGGEAFF. The CDR3 coding sequence is TGCAGTGCCTTAGCGGGAGGCGAAGCTTTCTTT.

This clonotype came up a few times. The chain employs TRBV6-5 and TRBJ2-7; 7 nucleotides agree with TRBD1. The CDR3 extends over 13 amino acids. The trim removed 11 bases at V and 5 bases at J, leaving 12 bases unmatched. Germline CDR1 MNHEY, CDR2 SVGAGI. Written as DNA, the CDR3 is TGTGCCTGCGCCGGTGACAGGGCTAACGAGCAGTACTTC. Amino acids: CACAGDRANEQYF.

On this clonotype: One base away lies a much larger clone, so this may be a sequencing read error. V usage is TRBV12-3 or TRBV12-4 and J usage is TRBJ1-4; D gene ambiguous. There are 13 residues in the CDR3. The ends were cut back, 7 bases at V and 13 bases at J, with 19 bases in the middle. As DNA, the CDR3 is TGTGCCAGCAAATCAAGGTCCGATAATCGACTGTTTTTT. Residues: CASKSRSDNRLFF.

The chain recombines TRBV7-2 with TRBJ1-3; TRBD1 might be the D (5 bases). Germline V lookup: CDR1 SGHTA, CDR2 FQGNSA. Trimming shortened V by 5 bases and J by 4 bases, and 18 bases separated the two germline ends. This CDR3 contains 16 residues. The CDR3 loop reads CASSVVGTAGGNTIYF. DNA of the CDR3: TGTGCCAGCAGCGTGGTCGGGACCGCGGGAGGAAACACCATATATTTT.

This clonotype was seen once. This chain uses TRBV19 with TRBJ2-2; 12 nucleotides align to TRBD2. Germline V gene data show CDR1 as LNHDA and CDR2 as SQIVND (reference sequence). This CDR3 spans 15 amino acids. V lost 9 bases and J lost 4; bases outside the gene matches: 6. The DNA of the CDR3 is TGTGCCAGCCAAACTAGCGGGGGGTTCACCGGGGAGCTGTTTTTT. Translating it yields CASQTSGGFTGELFF.

This clonotype was counted many times. The rearrangement uses TRBV5-4 and TRBJ1-6; unclear D gene. Germline V CDR1 and CDR2: SGHNT, YYREEE (reference sequence). The V gene lost 0 bases and the J gene lost 9 bases, with 13 bases spanning the gap. The CDR3 runs 15 residues. The CDR3 nucleotides are TGTGCCAGCAGCTTGGTACGGGGAGGAGGTTCACCCCTCCACTTT. Translated, it gives CASSLVRGGGSPLHF.

Ten or more counts support this clonotype. At one boundary the junction diverges from the germline segment, which might be a read error. This chain links TRBV9 with TRBJ1-2; tentative D call: TRBD1 (5 bases). The CDR3 extends over 13 amino acids. CDR1 SGDLS and CDR2 YYNGEE come from the germline V gene. CDR3 in amino acids: CASSVDTGTTYAF. The CDR3 DNA is TGTGCCAGCAGCGTAGATACAGGAACTACTTACGCCTTC.

The chain recombines TRBV19 with TRBJ1-2; no clear D gene. The CDR3 length is 14 residues. CDR1 and CDR2 (germline): LNHDA, SQIVND (reference sequence). V was pared by 3 bases and J by 0 bases, with 8 bases between. Here the CDR3 reads CASSIRVSNYGYTF. The CDR3 region has the DNA TGTGCCAGTAGTATCCGGGTATCTAACTATGGCTACACCTTC. The full variable domain, rest sourced from reference TRBV19 and TRBJ1-2, is DGGITQSPKYLFRKEGQNVTLSCEQNLNHDAMYWYRQDPGQGLRLIYYSQIVNDFQKGDIAEGYSVSREKKESFPLTVTSAQKNPTAFYLCASSIRVSNYGYTFGSGTRLTVV.

Ten or more counts support this clonotype. The chain combines TRBV7-9 with TRBJ1-2; the D gene is possibly TRBD1 (6 bases). The CDR3 is 14 amino acids. The germline V gene encodes CDR1 SEHNR and CDR2 FQNEAQ (reference sequence). The ends were cut back, 8 bases at V and 2 bases at J, with 15 bases in the middle. The CDR3 sequence: CASWGGAVNYGYTF. CDR3 in DNA: TGTGCCAGCTGGGGGGGGGCGGTGAACTATGGCTACACCTTC.

This clonotype has at least ten counts. Relative to the germline gene, one junction end is altered; a read error may explain this. This chain joins TRBV19 and TRBJ2-7; no definite D call. CDR3 size: 13 residues. Germline assignment: CDR1 LNHDA and CDR2 SQIVND (reference sequence). DNA of the CDR3: TGTGCCAGTAGCATAGCTTGGTCCTACGAGCAGTACTTC. It codes for CASSIAWSYEQYF.

This clonotype came up many times. The chain joins TRBV10-3 to TRBJ1-2; TRBD1 agrees at 12 bases. This CDR3 is built from 17 residues. J lost 3 bases, V lost 5 bases, and 10 bases had no gene match. The germline CDR1 and CDR2 sequences are ENHRY and SYGVKD. CDR3 amino acids: CAISSGQGARPHYGYTF. The DNA of the CDR3 is TGTGCCATCAGTTCGGGACAGGGGGCAAGGCCCCACTATGGCTACACCTTC.

In this sample, this clonotype turned up a few times. CDR3: CASSGAARSSYEQYF. The CDR3 DNA follows: TGTGCCAGCAGTGGCGCAGCCCGGAGCTCCTACGAGCAGTACTTC. The chain employs TRBV2 and TRBJ2-7; D call uncertain. V lost 4 bases and J 0 bases, leaving 13 bases between the germline ends. From germline, CDR1 is SNHLY and CDR2 FYNNEI. This CDR3 is 15 amino acids long.

V gene TRBV2 combines with J gene TRBJ1-2, with D unclear. V shed 5 bases and J shed 4 bases, with 14 bases lying between them. CDR3 size: 14 residues. The V gene's germline CDR1 is SNHLY and CDR2 FYNNEI. CDR3 amino acids: CASSSGELSYGYTF. Written as DNA, the CDR3 is TGTGCCAGCAGTTCCGGGGAGCTGAGCTATGGCTACACCTTC.

The chain employs TRBV15 and TRBJ1-2; D call uncertain. Germline CDR1 reads LNHNV; CDR2 reads YYDKDF (reference sequence). The CDR3 is 17 amino acids. V gave up 3 bases and J gave up 2 bases, with 19 bases separating them. The CDR3 loop is CATSSQEFHQENYGYTF. In nucleotides, the CDR3 is TGTGCCACCAGCAGCCAAGAGTTTCACCAAGAAAACTATGGCTACACCTTC.